A selection of T cell receptor beta chains follows, all from one sample in a study of read filtering for tumor transcriptome and immune sequencing. MiXCR was run by TCRdb on the reads, yielding one entry per CDR3 protein. The data show 50,000 or so distinct CDR3 sequences, roughly 19% seen once. Input material: a population of CD138-negative cells sorted from bone marrow. The receptors shown here come from a donor at least 40 years old with multiple myeloma. The CDR3 runs from the conserved cysteine through the conserved F or W. The order of the fields is clone size, D gene, V gene, J gene, CDR3 protein, CDR3 DNA. The D gene is left open where the match is weak. Rows give clone size only sometimes, using once, few, many, or a class for an expanded clone.

many	-	TRBV2	TRBJ1-1	CASSGKEAFF	TGTGCCAGCAGTGGAAAGGAAGCTTTCTTT
many	-	TRBV15	TRBJ2-7	CATSREPSSGTRVYEQYF	TGTGCCACCAGCAGAGAACCGTCATCAGGGACCCGTGTCTACGAGCAGTACTTC
few	TRBD2	TRBV10-3	TRBJ2-1	CAISSGSNEQFF	TGTGCCATCAGTAGCGGGAGCAATGAGCAGTTCTTC
few	-	TRBV5-1	TRBJ1-3	CASSRSSSGNTIYF	TGCGCCAGCAGCAGGAGCAGCTCTGGAAACACCATATATTTT
many	-	TRBV6-5	TRBJ2-7	CASSYLGTYEQYF	TGTGCCAGCAGTTACTTGGGCACCTACGAGCAGTACTTC
few	-	TRBV19	TRBJ1-2	CASSIDLMGSNYGYTF	TGTGCCAGTAGTATAGATCTAATGGGAAGTAACTATGGCTACACCTTC
many	TRBD1	TRBV5-1	TRBJ2-3	CASSAQGAGTDTQYF	TGCGCCAGCAGCGCCCAGGGGGCAGGCACAGATACGCAGTATTTT
few	-	TRBV11-1	TRBJ2-5	CASSSTGETQYF	TGTGCCAGCAGCTCGACTGGGGAGACCCAGTACTTC
many	-	TRBV23-1	TRBJ2-5	CASVTLRAQETQYF	TGCGCCAGCGTAACCTTGAGGGCCCAAGAGACCCAGTACTTC
many	TRBD1	TRBV19	TRBJ2-7	CASSSGTGSYEQYF	TGTGCCAGTAGCTCCGGGACAGGCTCCTACGAGCAGTACTTC
many	-	TRBV5-1	TRBJ2-1	CASSLTWDEQFF	TGCGCCAGCAGCCTTACTTGGGATGAGCAGTTCTTC
many	-	TRBV6-6	TRBJ2-3	CASSSGTYSGSDTQYF	TGTGCCAGCAGTTCAGGGACTTATTCCGGCTCAGATACGCAGTATTTT
many	-	TRBV19	TRBJ1-4	CASRTGTTNEKLFF	TGTGCCAGTAGAACAGGGACAACTAATGAAAAACTGTTTTTT
many	-	TRBV18	TRBJ1-1	CASSPNLSGNTEAFF	TGTGCCAGCTCACCAAATCTCTCGGGGAACACTGAAGCTTTCTTT
many	TRBD2	TRBV5-5	TRBJ2-1	CASSLSSGNSQLLFNEQFF	TGTGCCAGCAGCTTGTCTAGCGGGAACTCACAATTACTATTCAATGAGCAGTTCTTC
many	TRBD2	TRBV7-9	TRBJ2-2	CASSSVTSGRAGELFF	TGTGCCAGCAGCTCCGTGACTAGCGGGAGAGCCGGGGAGCTGTTTTTT
many	TRBD2	TRBV7-9	TRBJ2-7	CASSLGLAGSLVYEQYF	TGTGCCAGCAGCCTCGGACTAGCGGGTTCCCTAGTCTACGAGCAGTACTTC
many	-	TRBV7-9	TRBJ1-1	CASSLYTQVFDTEAFF	TGTGCCAGCAGCTTATACACCCAAGTATTCGACACTGAAGCTTTCTTT
-	TRBD1	TRBV19	TRBJ1-5	CASSVTGVRYQPQHF	TGTGCCAGTAGTGTCACAGGGGTTCGCTATCAGCCCCAGCATTTT
many	TRBD1	TRBV19	TRBJ1-4	CAGSQGQGRNEKLFF	TGTGCCGGTAGTCAAGGACAGGGCCGTAATGAAAAACTGTTTTTT
-	-	TRBV30	TRBJ2-7	CAWKPGAYEQYF	TGTGCCTGGAAGCCCGGGGCCTACGAGCAGTACTTC
many	-	TRBV28	TRBJ2-5	CASSVLGGTQETQYF	TGTGCCAGCAGTGTGCTTGGCGGGACCCAAGAGACCCAGTACTTC
many	TRBD1	TRBV12-3/TRBV12-4	TRBJ2-3	CASDEQGAWNTQYF	TGTGCCAGCGATGAACAGGGGGCTTGGAATACGCAGTATTTT
many	TRBD2	TRBV20-1	TRBJ2-5	CSPASGETQYF	TGCAGTCCCGCTAGCGGGGAGACCCAGTACTTC
many	-	TRBV27	TRBJ1-2	CASSRRVADYGYTF	TGTGCCAGCAGTCGCAGGGTCGCAGACTATGGCTACACCTTC
many	-	TRBV5-1	TRBJ2-1	CASSLGLFDEQFF	TGCGCCAGCAGCTTGGGTCTATTCGATGAGCAGTTCTTC
few	TRBD1	TRBV27	TRBJ2-7	CASSFDRVRYEQYF	TGTGCCAGCAGTTTCGACAGGGTGAGGTACGAGCAGTACTTC
-	TRBD2	TRBV11-2	TRBJ2-1	CASSLEGGTSGRNEQFF	TGTGCCAGCAGCTTAGAGGGGGGGACTAGCGGGAGGAATGAGCAGTTCTTC
many	-	TRBV7-9	TRBJ2-3	CASSRGTDTDTQYF	TGTGCCAGCAGCCGCGGGACAGACACAGATACGCAGTATTTT
-	TRBD2	TRBV29-1	TRBJ2-7	CGVDHPGARSGTEQHF	TGCGGCGTTGACCACCCCGGGGCGCGGAGCGGGACCGAGCAGCACTTC
many	-	TRBV11-2	TRBJ2-7	CASTPGVEQYF	TGTGCCAGCACCCCGGGGGTCGAGCAGTACTTC
many	-	TRBV7-2	TRBJ2-5	CASSLVGGQQETQYF	TGTGCCAGCAGCTTAGTGGGGGGACAGCAAGAGACCCAGTACTTC
medium-sized	-	TRBV6-5	TRBJ2-7	CASSLAGTPYEQYF	TGTGCCAGCAGTTTGGCCGGGACTCCCTACGAGCAGTACTTC
many	-	TRBV5-1	TRBJ2-1	CASSLGSGQGSYNEQFF	TGCGCCAGCAGTCTAGGCTCGGGCCAGGGATCCTACAATGAGCAGTTCTTC
many	-	TRBV18	TRBJ2-7	CASSPIKDYEQYF	TGTGCCAGCTCACCAATTAAAGATTACGAGCAGTACTTC
many	TRBD1	TRBV5-1	TRBJ2-2	CASSPEDRVVSGELFF	TGCGCCAGCAGCCCGGAGGACAGGGTTGTATCCGGGGAGCTGTTTTTT
many	-	TRBV3-2	TRBJ2-7	CASSPPPQGYEQYF	TGTGCCAGCAGCCCCCCACCCCAGGGCTACGAGCAGTACTTC
many	TRBD2	TRBV20-1	TRBJ2-3	CRVSGSGESDTQYF	TGCAGGGTTAGCGGGAGCGGGGAATCAGATACGCAGTATTTT
-	-	TRBV7-9	TRBJ1-3	CASSSGNTIYF	TGTGCCAGCAGCTCTGGAAACACCATATATTTT
many	TRBD2	TRBV2	TRBJ2-1	CASRGGRASNEQFF	TGTGCCAGCAGGGGCGGGAGGGCCTCTAATGAGCAGTTCTTC
many	TRBD1	TRBV29-1	TRBJ1-4	CSVVRGRGDEKLFF	TGCAGCGTTGTCAGGGGGCGAGGTGATGAAAAACTGTTTTTT
few	-	TRBV11-2	TRBJ2-7	CASSSLHRWGEQYF	TGTGCCAGCAGCTCGCTACATCGTTGGGGCGAGCAGTACTTC
many	-	TRBV7-9	TRBJ1-1	CASSLVAGQGRTEAFF	TGTGCCAGCAGCTTAGTGGCGGGGCAGGGGCGTACTGAAGCTTTCTTT
many	-	TRBV7-2	TRBJ1-1	CASSLDGIMNTEAFF	TGTGCCAGCAGCTTGGATGGGATCATGAACACTGAAGCTTTCTTT
few	-	TRBV14	TRBJ2-3	CASSQVNHPASSTQYF	TGTGCCAGCAGCCAAGTAAACCATCCGGCTAGTTCTACGCAGTATTTT
many	-	TRBV21-1	TRBJ1-3	CASSKPSRVGSGNTIYF	-
-	-	TRBV11-2	TRBJ2-6	CASGFWTVGTSGANVLTF	TGTGCCAGCGGTTTTTGGACAGTGGGGACCTCTGGGGCCAACGTCCTGACTTTC
many	TRBD2	TRBV5-1	TRBJ2-2	CASSLLAGTETGELFF	TGCGCCAGCAGCTTACTAGCGGGAACGGAGACCGGGGAGCTGTTTTTT
many	TRBD2	TRBV7-2	TRBJ2-1	CASSLEERGTSGYNEQFF	TGTGCCAGCAGCTTAGAGGAACGTGGGACTAGCGGTTACAATGAGCAGTTCTTC
many	-	TRBV7-2	TRBJ2-7	CASSLVGLASSYEQYF	TGTGCCAGCAGCTTAGTAGGCTTAGCGAGCTCCTACGAGCAGTACTTC
many	TRBD1	TRBV25-1	TRBJ1-1	CASSEGSGQGGTEAFF	TGTGCCAGCAGTGAAGGGTCGGGACAGGGAGGAACTGAAGCTTTCTTT
many	TRBD1	TRBV11-2	TRBJ2-5	CASSPGGTGVETQYF	TGTGCCAGCAGCCCCGGTGGGACAGGGGTAGAGACCCAGTACTTC
many	-	TRBV7-2	TRBJ2-1	CASRTSSGHNEQFF	TGTGCCAGCAGAACGTCGAGCGGGCACAATGAGCAGTTCTTC
many	-	TRBV3-1	TRBJ1-1	CASSLNTEAFF	TGTGCCAGCAGCTTGAACACTGAAGCTTTCTTT
many	-	TRBV29-1	TRBJ2-4	CSVEEGRAAKNIQYF	TGCAGCGTTGAAGAGGGACGGGCGGCCAAAAACATTCAGTACTTC